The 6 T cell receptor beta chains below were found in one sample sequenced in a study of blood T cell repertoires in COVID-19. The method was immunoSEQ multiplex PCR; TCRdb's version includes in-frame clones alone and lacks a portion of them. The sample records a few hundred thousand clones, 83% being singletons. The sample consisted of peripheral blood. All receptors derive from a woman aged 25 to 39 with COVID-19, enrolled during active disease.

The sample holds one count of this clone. The CDR3 nucleotides are TGTGCCAGCAGCTTACGGTTGGGGAGCTCCTACGAGCAGTACTTC. The encoded protein is CASSLRLGSSYEQYF. The chain carries TRBV7-2 and TRBJ2-7, with D possibly being TRBD2 (5 bases). Germline V gene lookup returns CDR1 SGHTA and CDR2 FQGNSA. V was clipped by 2 bases and J by 0 bases, with 11 bases between them. The CDR3 extends over 15 amino acids.

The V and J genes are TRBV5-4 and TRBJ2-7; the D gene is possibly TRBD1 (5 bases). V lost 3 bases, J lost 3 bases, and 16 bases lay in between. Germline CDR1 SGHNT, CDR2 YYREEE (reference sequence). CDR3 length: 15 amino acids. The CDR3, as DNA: TGTGCCAGCAGCTCCCCCCCTCAGGGCCTCTACGAGCAGTACTTC. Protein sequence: CASSSPPQGLYEQYF.

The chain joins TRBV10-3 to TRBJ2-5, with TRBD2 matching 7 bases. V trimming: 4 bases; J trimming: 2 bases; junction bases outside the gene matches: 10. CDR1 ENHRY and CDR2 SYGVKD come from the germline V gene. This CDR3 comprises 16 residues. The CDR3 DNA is TGTGCCATCAGTGGTAAGGGAGGGAGCTATCAAGAGACCCAGTACTTC. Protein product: CAISGKGGSYQETQYF.

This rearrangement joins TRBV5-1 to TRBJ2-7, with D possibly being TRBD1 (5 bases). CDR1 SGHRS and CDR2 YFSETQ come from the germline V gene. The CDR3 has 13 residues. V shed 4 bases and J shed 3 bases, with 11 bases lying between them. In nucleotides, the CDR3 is TGCGCCAGCAGCCTTTTAGGGGACTACGAGCAGTACTTC. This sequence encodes CASSLLGDYEQYF.

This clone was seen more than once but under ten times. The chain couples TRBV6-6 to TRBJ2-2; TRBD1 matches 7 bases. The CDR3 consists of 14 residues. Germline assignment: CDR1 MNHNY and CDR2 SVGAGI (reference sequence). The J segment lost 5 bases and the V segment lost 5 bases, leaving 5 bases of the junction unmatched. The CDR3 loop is CASSTGVVTGELFF. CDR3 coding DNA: TGTGCCAGCAGTACAGGGGTTGTTACCGGGGAGCTGTTTTTT.

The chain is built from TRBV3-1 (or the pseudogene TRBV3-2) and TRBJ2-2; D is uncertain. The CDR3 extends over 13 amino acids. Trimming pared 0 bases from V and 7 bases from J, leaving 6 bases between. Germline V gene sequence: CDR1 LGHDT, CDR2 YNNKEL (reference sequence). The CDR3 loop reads CASSQDQLGELFF. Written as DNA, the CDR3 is TGTGCCAGCAGCCAAGATCAACTCGGGGAGCTGTTTTTT.